The rows below give T cell receptor beta chains drawn from one sample of a study of cytomegalovirus exposure and HLA in healthy donors. Profiled with immunoSEQ multiplex PCR; TCRdb holds only in-frame clones, not every one. This sample has about 160,000 clones, with approximately 76% found just once. Sequenced input: PBMCs. These receptors all come from a man aged 60 to 69 in good health and CMV-seronegative. Both conserved end residues are part of each CDR3. Clone size is shown for a subset of rows, as once, few, many or a class of expanded clone.

v_call	clone_size	cdr3_aa
TRBV28	-	CASTGGGTGHHEQYF
TRBV7-2	-	CASSSRTGRGIQYF
TRBV7-8	once	CASSLRRGVYEQFF
TRBV28	once	CASIPGTGPHEQYF
TRBV7-9	once	CSSSLEPHQNTEAFF
TRBV27	-	CASSFSGQGALVPYEQYF
TRBV6-6	few	CASRGGENNQPQHF
TRBV4-1	-	CASSQDWGQGNEKLFF
TRBV27	-	CASSLSKQGIPYEQYF
TRBV27	-	CASSRRDRGPGANVLTF
TRBV27	few	CASRMTGNTDTQYF
TRBV7-2	-	CASSLAASGAHSYEQYF
TRBV27	few	CASSETRRELFF
TRBV29-1	-	CSVGPRDRRGNTIYF
TRBV7-7	once	CASSLRAGGGYEQYF
TRBV6-1	once	CASTIPRVNYGYTF
TRBV2	-	CASSGLAVHEQYF
TRBV28	-	CASRRRPPIQGYGTDTQYF
TRBV21-1	few	CASSKRGLRHIQYF
TRBV19	-	CASSIDRAGTEAFF
TRBV9	-	CASSPQGTGIDEQYF
TRBV19	-	CASNTDRGHNQPQHF
TRBV5-4	-	CASSIQGARDYGYTF
TRBV7-9	-	CSSSLGGVAAYEQYF
TRBV19	-	CASRDNPTSASSYNEQFF
TRBV29-1	-	CSVARNGEQFF
TRBV30	-	CAWTPTGPSYEQYF
TRBV9	-	CASTTSATGELFF
TRBV25-1	-	CASSERGDTQYF
TRBV10-3	few	CAISRQGTYGYTF
TRBV28	-	CASGRQVTYNEQFF
TRBV19	-	CASSNSGSSYEQYF
TRBV28	-	CASSPTNIQETQYF
TRBV7-2	few	CASSLVAGGSGDTQYF
TRBV15	few	CATSSRGGYSNQPQHF
TRBV2	few	CARKLAGGNNEQFF
TRBV27	-	CASSHAVGAPYNEQFF
TRBV5-1	once	CASTQTGSNTEAFF
TRBV4-1	-	CASSQGPQDYEQYF
TRBV7-8	-	CASSLLRVQNSPLHF
TRBV7-9	once	CASSLRDYGELFF
TRBV19	-	CASSRPGGSTDTQYF
TRBV27	once	CASSLQGTANTEAFF
TRBV9	few	CASSVAGSGTQYF
TRBV6-5	once	CASSYSRQGGDEQYF
TRBV11-2	few	CASSRLTGEFTEAFF
TRBV7-8	-	CASSLVRTTIYQPQHF
TRBV7-9	-	CSSSLTRGPYEQYF
TRBV5-4	-	CASRFTSGRARRQFF
TRBV18	-	CASSPAGFGSYNEQFF
TRBV19	-	CASSIRQGMNTEAFF
TRBV7-2	-	CASSISSGFIPETQYF
TRBV5-4	-	CASSLGGGRFTEAFF
TRBV27	-	CASSFRGGYEQYF
TRBV9	-	CASSPTGGGGELFF
TRBV7-9	few	CASSLQQGSTEAFF
TRBV28	-	CASSLLGGRTGNEQFF
TRBV5-4	-	CASSNRRTVFYGYTF
TRBV9	few	CASSVAGRGGNEQFF